This TCR beta chain is from a study of cytomegalovirus exposure and HLA in healthy donors. Overall study results and limits: In a later analysis, parvovirus B19, influenza, CMV and Epstein-Barr virus appeared linked to several top co-occurrence clusters.

Details on this clone: Its antigen is not identified.

The PCR had 60 Vbeta and 13 Jbeta primers. Profiled with immunoSEQ multiplex PCR; TCRdb holds only in-frame clones, not every one. Found here are 150,000 to 170,000 clones, around 84% of them singletons; the top ten hold roughly 5.9%. V shed 6 bases, J shed 2 bases, and the junction held 7 bases outside the gene matches. CDR3 length: 15 residues. The V gene's germline CDR1 is SEHNR and CDR2 FQNEAQ (reference sequence). Material for sequencing was PBMCs. The clonotype comes from a woman aged 40 to 49 in good health and CMV-seropositive. The chain has TRBV7-9 and TRBJ2-7; TRBD2 agrees at 10 bases. The CDR3 DNA follows: TGTGCCAGCAGTACCAAAGCGGGAGGGCCCTACGAGCAGTACTTC. Its translation: CASSTKAGGPYEQYF.